The source of this TCR beta chain is a study of human T cells and chemical hapten exposure. Turning to the study itself: Weekly administration of diphenylcyclopropenone to the scalp of patients continued throughout the approximately 26-week study.

This clonotype was observed a few times. TCRdb reprocessed the RACE reads via MiXCR and lists one record per CDR3 protein. The sample has about 120,000 distinct CDR3 sequences; roughly 12% are singletons. Time point given: pre-sensitization, week 0. Treatment denoted: therapeutic diphenylcyclopropenone sensitization with weekly scalp DPC. Patches went on only after blood had been drawn each time. It was from unfractionated whole blood that total RNA was extracted. The CDR3 runs to 21 residues. Trimming shortened V by 0 bases and J by 0 bases, and 24 bases separated the two germline ends. Germline loops: CDR1 SGHTA, CDR2 FQGNSA.

V is TRBV7-2 and J is TRBJ1-3, with a tentative D call TRBD1 (5 bases). The origin of this receptor is a woman in her late teens or twenties with alopecia areata. Some clones in this sample may be carry-over from other donors' samples. Sequences were derived from whole blood, sampled in connection with sensitization to the hapten diphenylcyclopropenone (DPC). Written as DNA, the CDR3 is TGTGCCAGCAGCTTAGCTAGGGACGGATGGAGTAGGGGTGTCTCTGGAAACACCATATATTTT. Encoded protein: CASSLARDGWSRGVSGNTIYF.